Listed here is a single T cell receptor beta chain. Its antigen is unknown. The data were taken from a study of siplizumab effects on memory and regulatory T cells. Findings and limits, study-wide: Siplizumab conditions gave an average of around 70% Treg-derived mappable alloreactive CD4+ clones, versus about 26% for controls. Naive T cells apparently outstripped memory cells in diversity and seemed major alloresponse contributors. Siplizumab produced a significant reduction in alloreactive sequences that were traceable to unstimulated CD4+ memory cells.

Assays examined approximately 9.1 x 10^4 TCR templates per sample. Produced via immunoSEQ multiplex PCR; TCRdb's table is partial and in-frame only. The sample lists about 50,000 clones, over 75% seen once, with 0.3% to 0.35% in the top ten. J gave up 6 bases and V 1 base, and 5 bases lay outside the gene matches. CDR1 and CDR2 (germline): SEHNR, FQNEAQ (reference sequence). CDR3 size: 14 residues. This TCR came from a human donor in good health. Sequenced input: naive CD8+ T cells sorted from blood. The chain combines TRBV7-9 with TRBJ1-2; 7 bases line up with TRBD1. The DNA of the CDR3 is TGTGCCAGCAGCTTAGGACAGGGCGGCGATGGCTACACCTTC. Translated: CASSLGQGGDGYTF.